A single sample is the source of the 18 T cell receptor beta chains below, sequenced in a study of T-cell reconstitution after alpha-beta-depleted transplantation in children. Unique molecular identifiers were incorporated when the TCRbeta library was constructed. From the PCR reads, TCRdb called clonotypes with MiXCR, one entry per CDR3 protein. The sample lists 250,000 to 300,000 distinct CDR3 sequences, more than 9% occurring once. Sequenced material: peripheral blood, taken 180 days after TCRalphabeta/CD19-depleted stem cell transplant. Receptors originate from a male patient aged 2-15 years who had a stem cell transplant for chronic granulomatous disease, so the T cells may come from the graft donor.

This clonotype was picked up many times. The V and J genes are TRBV5-1 and TRBJ2-7, with 8 bases that match TRBD1. Germline CDR1 is SGHRS and CDR2 is YFSETQ. J lost 3 bases, V lost 0 bases, and 5 bases had no gene match. CDR3 length: 15 amino acids. The CDR3 loop reads CASSLALGQGYEQYF. The CDR3 bases are TGCGCCAGCAGCTTGGCCTTAGGACAGGGCTACGAGCAGTACTTC.

Many counts were recorded for this clonotype. The rearrangement uses TRBV7-2 and TRBJ2-7; a possible D gene is TRBD1 (6 bases). This CDR3 spans 15 amino acids. The germline V gene has CDR1 SGHTA and CDR2 FQGNSA. Trimming removed 4 bases at V and 0 bases at J, with 13 bases between. CDR3 bases: TGTGCCAGCAGCTACCCGGGACAAAACTCCTACGAGCAGTACTTC. This sequence encodes CASSYPGQNSYEQYF. The variable domain in full, with the rest retrieved from reference TRBV7-2 and TRBJ2-7, is GAGVSQSPSNKVTEKGKDVELRCDPISGHTALYWYRQSLGQGLEFLIYFQGNSAPDKSGLPSDRFSAERTGGSVSTLTIQRTQQEDSAVYLCASSYPGQNSYEQYFGPGTRLTVT.

This clonotype was counted at least ten times. The genes are TRBV5-5 and TRBJ2-1; D is unresolved. The germline V gene encodes CDR1 SGHKS and CDR2 YYEKEE (reference sequence). The CDR3 runs to 16 residues. V was clipped by 1 base and J by 5 bases, with 16 bases between them. CDR3 nucleotides: TGTGCCAGCAGCTTGTTAAAATTTACTTCCCACAATGAGCAGTTCTTC. Residues: CASSLLKFTSHNEQFF.

In this sample, this clonotype turned up many times. The chain employs TRBV29-1 and TRBJ2-3; D uncertain. V was trimmed by 1 base and J by 3 bases, leaving 8 bases between them. CDR3 length: 13 amino acids. CDR1 is SQVTM and CDR2 is ANQGSEA in the germline V gene. The CDR3 sequence is CSVEGLVTDTQYF. In DNA form, the CDR3 reads TGCAGCGTTGAAGGTCTAGTTACAGATACGCAGTATTTT.

This clonotype was counted many times. The chain recombines TRBV7-8 with TRBJ2-1; possible D gene TRBD2, 6 bases. In germline, CDR1 is SGHVS, CDR2 FQNEAQ. Trimming removed 5 bases at V and 4 bases at J, with 15 bases between. The CDR3 sequence is 15 residues long. CDR3: CASSLHRDSYNEQFF. The CDR3 region has the DNA TGTGCCAGCAGCCTGCACCGGGACTCTTACAATGAGCAGTTCTTC.

This clonotype has at least ten counts. The genes are TRBV6-1 and TRBJ1-4; TRBD1 is a possible D gene (5 bases). The CDR3 is 14 amino acids. The V and J ends lost 1 base and 4 bases respectively, with 7 bases between them. CDR1 and CDR2 from the germline V gene are MNHNS and SASEGT. The CDR3 DNA reads as TGTGCCAGCAGTGAAGACAGGAGTAATGAAAAACTGTTTTTT. It translates to CASSEDRSNEKLFF.

This chain uses TRBV18 with TRBJ2-1; 8 bases line up with TRBD2. V shed 6 bases, J shed 12 bases, and the junction held 10 bases outside the gene matches. This CDR3 comprises 13 residues. The germline CDR1 and CDR2 sequences are KGHSH and LQKENI. The CDR3, as DNA: TGTGCCAGCTCTGAGGGACTAGAAGTTTGGCAGTTCTTC. Amino acid sequence: CASSEGLEVWQFF. Full variable domain (missing parts from reference TRBV18 and TRBJ2-1): NAGVMQNPRHLVRRRGQEARLRCSPMKGHSHVYWYRQLPEEGLKFMVYLQKENIIDESGMPKERFSAEFPKEGPSILRIQQVVRGDSAAYFCASSEGLEVWQFFGPGTRLTVL.

This clonotype was counted at least ten times. The chain uses TRBV7-2 and TRBJ2-3; TRBD2 agrees at 9 bases. The germline V gene has CDR1 SGHTA and CDR2 FQGNSA. J gave up 4 bases and V 7 bases, and 3 bases lay outside the gene matches. This CDR3 has 13 residues. The CDR3 sequence: CASKPSGADTQYF. The DNA of the CDR3 is TGTGCCAGCAAACCTAGCGGGGCAGATACGCAGTATTTT.

This clonotype appeared many times. The gene calls are TRBV20-1 and TRBJ2-3; D assignment may be TRBD1 or TRBD2 (5 bases each). Germline lookup yields CDR1 DFQATT and CDR2 SNEGSKA (reference sequence). This CDR3 comprises 15 residues. V was shortened by 5 bases and J by 2 bases, with 17 bases between the two germline ends. The chain's CDR3 is CSASNQGAATDTQYF. CDR3 nucleotides: TGCAGTGCTTCTAACCAGGGAGCAGCCACAGATACGCAGTATTTT.

This clonotype was seen many times. The V gene is TRBV12-3 or TRBV12-4, the J gene TRBJ2-7; D may be TRBD2 (7 bases). The V gene lost 7 bases and the J gene lost 2 bases, with 15 bases spanning the gap. The CDR3 has 14 residues. CDR3 loop: CASTRGEGAYEQYF. CDR3 DNA sequence: TGTGCCAGCACCCGGGGGGAGGGGGCCTACGAGCAGTACTTC.

This clonotype has a handful of counts. The chain carries TRBV2 and TRBJ2-2; D may be TRBD2 (6 bases). CDR1 SNHLY and CDR2 FYNNEI come from the germline V gene. This CDR3 region has 13 residues. Trimming shortened V by 6 bases and J by 5 bases, and 10 bases separated the two germline ends. CDR3 bases: TGTGCCAGCAGCCGACTAGAGACCGGGGAGCTGTTTTTT. Translating gives CASSRLETGELFF.

A remark on this clonotype: A much bigger clone sits one base away, suggesting this may be a read error. The genes are TRBV21-1 and TRBJ2-1; the table's D gene call, TRBD2, was not cross checked with the DNA. TRBV21-1 is tagged as a pseudogene. CDR3 length equals 18 residues. The DNA for the CDR3 is TGTGCCCGCAGCATTGGGACTAGCGGGAGGAATTCCTACAATGAGCAGTTCTTC. It codes for CARSIGTSGRNSYNEQFF.

This clonotype occurred many times. V and J are TRBV4-1 and TRBJ1-6; D uncertain. The V and J ends lost 0 bases and 0 bases respectively, with 6 bases between them. The CDR3 length is 16 residues. CDR1 and CDR2 (germline): MGHRA, YSYEKL. The chain's CDR3 is CASSQDLRSYNSPLHF. For the CDR3, the DNA is TGCGCCAGCAGCCAAGATCTTCGCTCCTATAATTCACCCCTCCACTTT.

This clonotype is medium-sized (0.01 to 0.1%). The V gene is TRBV5-1, the J gene TRBJ2-2; 14 bases line up with TRBD2. Unmatched junction bases numbered 7, after V lost 2 bases and J lost 4 bases. CDR3 size: 18 residues. Germline values: CDR1 SGHRS, CDR2 YFSETQ. The CDR3 nucleotides read TGCGCCAGCAGCTTTGGACTAGCGGGAGGATCGATCACCGGGGAGCTGTTTTTT. Encoded protein: CASSFGLAGGSITGELFF. Full variable domain (outside the CDR3, taken from reference TRBV5-1 and TRBJ2-2): KAGVTQTPRYLIKTRGQQVTLSCSPISGHRSVSWYQQTPGQGLQFLFEYFSETQRNKGNFPGRFSGRQFSNSRSEMNVSTLELGDSALYLCASSFGLAGGSITGELFFGEGSRLTVL.

Concerning this clonotype itself: This could be a read error, since a much larger clone is one nucleotide away. The chain recombines TRBV7-8 with TRBJ2-1; D gene unclear. The V and J ends lost 2 bases and 2 bases respectively, with 16 bases between them. The CDR3 extends over 17 amino acids. Germline V gene data show CDR1 as SGHVS and CDR2 as FQNEAQ. The CDR3 loop reads CASSLTATNGPYNEQFF. CDR3 nucleotides: TGTGCCAGCAGCTTAACGGCTACTAACGGTCCCTACAATGAGCAGTTCTTC.

This clonotype was detected many times. J is TRBJ2-5 and V is TRBV5-4; 15 nucleotides line up with TRBD2. The CDR3 has 18 residues. The germline V gene has CDR1 SGHNT and CDR2 YYREEE (reference sequence). V trimming: 4 bases; J trimming: 1 base; junction bases outside the gene matches: 8. The CDR3 sequence: CASSPGTSGGFGQETQYF. For the CDR3, the DNA is TGTGCCAGCAGCCCCGGGACTAGCGGGGGGTTCGGCCAAGAGACCCAGTACTTC.

This clonotype has at least ten counts. This chain joins TRBV20-1 and TRBJ2-1; D ambiguous. This CDR3 has 11 residues. The germline V gene has CDR1 DFQATT and CDR2 SNEGSKA (reference sequence). The V gene lost 7 bases and the J gene lost 2 bases, with 6 bases spanning the gap. CDR3 nucleotides: TGCAGTGGTACCACCTACAATGAGCAGTTCTTC. It yields the protein CSGTTYNEQFF.

The genes are TRBV12-3 or TRBV12-4 and TRBJ2-5; 7 nucleotides match TRBD1. This CDR3 has 16 residues. Trimming cost V 3 bases and J 0 bases; bases outside gene matches: 7. The CDR3 nucleotides are TGTGCCAGCAGTTTTAACAGGGGACCCAACCAAGAGACCCAGTACTTC. It translates to CASSFNRGPNQETQYF.